Below are 26 T cell receptor beta chains sequenced from a single sample in a study of T cells after yellow fever vaccination. TCRdb reanalysed the 5' RACE reads using MiXCR and keeps one entry per CDR3 protein. Here the sample spans 120,000 or so distinct CDR3 sequences, almost 9% being singletons. Source: CD8+ T cells sorted from PBMCs, taken on the day of the yellow fever booster vaccination. Receptor source: a man aged 18 to 30 who received the YFV17D yellow fever vaccine.

The chain uses TRBV20-1 and TRBJ1-4; possibly TRBD1 for D (5 bases). The CDR3 is made up of 13 amino acids. CDR1 and CDR2 (germline): DFQATT, SNEGSKA (reference sequence). Deletions cut 3 bases from V and 5 bases from J, with 10 bases between. DNA for the CDR3: TGCAGTGCTAGGGGACGGAACAATGAAAAACTGTTTTTT. It yields the protein CSARGRNNEKLFF.

This chain connects TRBV15 to TRBJ2-5; no clear D gene. Germline V gene data show CDR1 as LNHNV and CDR2 as YYDKDF (reference sequence). Trimming took off 7 bases at V and 3 bases at J, with 12 bases between the two ends. This CDR3 contains 13 residues. The CDR3 region is CATKGRPEETQYF. CDR3 nucleotide sequence: TGTGCCACCAAGGGCCGGCCTGAAGAGACCCAGTACTTC. The full variable domain, its missing parts supplied by reference TRBV15 and TRBJ2-5, is DAMVIQNPRYQVTQFGKPVTLSCSQTLNHNVMYWYQQKSSQAPKLLFHYYDKDFNNEADTPDNFQSRRPNTSFCFLDIRSPGLGDTAMYLCATKGRPEETQYFGPGTRLLVL.

J is TRBJ2-4 and V is TRBV7-9; D assignment may be TRBD1 or TRBD2 (5 bases each). The CDR3 covers 15 residues. Per germline, CDR1 SEHNR and CDR2 FQNEAQ (reference sequence). V lost 3 bases, J lost 0 bases, and 9 bases lay in between. CDR3 DNA: TGTGCCAGCAGCTTTCAGGGACCAGCCAAAAACATTCAGTACTTC. It yields the protein CASSFQGPAKNIQYF.

This clonotype was counted between two and nine times. The chain links TRBV6-2 or TRBV6-3 to TRBJ2-7; D is undetermined. V lost 10 bases and J lost 7, with 14 bases in between. The CDR3 contains 11 residues. Germline-derived CDR1 and CDR2 are MNHEY and SVGEGT. CDR3 DNA sequence: TGTGCCACCCAGTTAGGTAGAGAGCAGTACTTC. The encoded protein is CATQLGREQYF.

This chain joins TRBV23-1 and TRBJ2-3; 7 bases are a match to TRBD2. TRBV23-1 is an ORF, and what it does is uncertain. With 11 bases clipped from V and 6 bases from J, the junction kept 14 bases outside the gene matches. CDR3 length: 14 residues. The CDR3 DNA follows: TGCGCCCCCTGCCGCGGGGGAAATCTGGATACGCAGTATTTT. Translated: CAPCRGGNLDTQYF.

The chain employs TRBV6-5 and TRBJ2-2, with D tentatively TRBD1 (6 bases). This CDR3 has 15 residues. In germline, CDR1 is MNHEY, CDR2 SVGAGI. The ends were cut back, 1 base at V and 1 base at J, with 7 bases in the middle. The CDR3 here is CASSYLGGNTGELFF. CDR3 DNA: TGTGCCAGCAGTTACTTAGGGGGGAACACCGGGGAGCTGTTTTTT.

This clonotype showed up just a few times. The genes are TRBV19 and TRBJ2-1; D gene uncertain. Looked up from germline, CDR1 is LNHDA and CDR2 is SQIVND (reference sequence). The CDR3 has 14 residues. Trimming cost V 4 bases and J 1 base, with 8 bases left between them. The CDR3 DNA reads TGTGCCAGTAGTACGTGGAAGTCCTACAATGAGCAGTTCTTC. This sequence encodes CASSTWKSYNEQFF.

This clonotype came up a few times. V usage is TRBV7-9 and J usage is TRBJ2-3; TRBD1 matches at 7 bases. The CDR3 sequence is 15 residues long. V was clipped by 5 bases and J by 2 bases; unmatched bases: 7. Germline CDR1 and CDR2: SEHNR and FQNEAQ (reference sequence). CDR3: CASSSRQGPTDTQYF. Here the CDR3 DNA reads TGTGCCAGCAGCAGTAGACAGGGACCCACAGATACGCAGTATTTT. The full variable domain, with the rest looked up from reference TRBV7-9 and TRBJ2-3, is DTGVSQNPRHKITKRGQNVTFRCDPISEHNRLYWYRQTLGQGPEFLTYFQNEAQLEKSRLLSDRFSAERPKGSFSTLEIQRTEQGDSAMYLCASSSRQGPTDTQYFGPGTRLTVL.

This clonotype came up many times. V is TRBV7-2 and J is TRBJ2-4; 9 positions match TRBD1. Germline CDR1 is SGHTA and CDR2 is FQGNSA. The CDR3 is made up of 18 amino acids. V dropped 1 base and J dropped 0; count of bases not matched to a gene: 7. The CDR3 bases are TGTGCCAGCAGCTTAGTCGGGACAGGGAGTACAGCCAAAAACATTCAGTACTTC. Protein sequence: CASSLVGTGSTAKNIQYF.

V usage is TRBV19 and J usage is TRBJ1-6; 7 nucleotides agree with TRBD1. There are 13 residues in the CDR3. J gave up 10 bases and V 5 bases, and 5 bases lay outside the gene matches. Germline CDR1 is LNHDA and CDR2 is SQIVND (reference sequence). CDR3 residues: CASSATGDSPLHF. The CDR3 region has the DNA TGTGCCAGTAGTGCAACAGGGGACTCACCCCTCCACTTT.

J is TRBJ1-5 and V is TRBV7-6; the D is unclear. The CDR3 extends over 13 amino acids. Trimming left V 0 bases short and J 6 bases short, with 6 bases between. Germline values: CDR1 SGHVS, CDR2 FNYEAQ. CDR3 coding DNA: TGTGCCAGCAGCTTAGCCTCGGGTCAGCCCCAGCATTTT. Protein sequence: CASSLASGQPQHF. The full variable domain, in which reference TRBV7-6 and TRBJ1-5 provide the parts outside the CDR3, is GAGVSQSPRYKVTKRGQDVALRCDPISGHVSLYWYRQALGQGPEFLTYFNYEAQQDKSGLPNDRFSAERPEGSISTLTIQRTEQRDSAMYRCASSLASGQPQHFGDGTRLSIL.

This clonotype was detected ten times or more. J is TRBJ1-4 and V is TRBV29-1, with TRBD1 matching 7 bases. The CDR3 spans 14 residues. Germline values: CDR1 SQVTM, CDR2 ANQGSEA. V was clipped by 6 bases and J by 4 bases; unmatched bases: 8. CDR3 sequence (DNA): TGCAGCGTCCGCCGCCGGGACAGTAATGAAAAACTGTTTTTT. Amino acids: CSVRRRDSNEKLFF.

This clonotype was seen only a few times. This chain links TRBV6-6 with TRBJ1-1; D remains ambiguous. Between the trimmed V and J ends, which lost 0 bases and 9 bases, there was a span of 8 bases. Germline-derived CDR1 and CDR2 are MNHNY and SVGAGI (reference sequence). This CDR3 spans 12 amino acids. CDR3 nucleotides: TGTGCCAGCAGTTACTCAACTAATCAAGCTTTCTTT. Translation: CASSYSTNQAFF.

The chain carries TRBV29-1 and TRBJ1-1, with 7 positions matching TRBD1. CDR3 length: 11 residues. J was trimmed by 9 bases and V by 5 bases; bases with no gene match: 6. Germline CDR1 and CDR2: SQVTM and ANQGSEA. CDR3 in DNA: TGCAGCGTTTCCGGGACAGTCCAAGCTTTCTTT. The encoded protein is CSVSGTVQAFF.

The chain joins TRBV20-1 to TRBJ2-7; no definite D call. The CDR3 contains 13 residues. The V and J ends lost 6 bases and 0 bases respectively, with 12 bases between them. Looked up from germline, CDR1 is DFQATT and CDR2 is SNEGSKA (reference sequence). The CDR3 coding sequence is TGCAGTGCGGTAGCTCCTACCTCCTACGAGCAGTACGTC. Protein: CSAVAPTSYEQYV.

V and J are TRBV12-3 or TRBV12-4 and TRBJ1-1, with TRBD1 matching over 9 bases. The CDR3 has 14 residues. The J segment lost 7 bases and the V segment lost 3 bases, leaving 6 bases of the junction unmatched. This CDR3 reads CASSLTGGTVEAFF. As DNA, the CDR3 is TGTGCCAGCAGTTTGACAGGGGGAACGGTTGAAGCTTTCTTT.

This clonotype has only a few counts. The chain links TRBV5-1 to TRBJ1-2; D is ambiguous. Germline CDR1 SGHRS, CDR2 YFSETQ. This CDR3 has 13 amino acids. Trimming left V 4 bases short and J 6 bases short, with 13 bases between. Here the CDR3 reads CASSEGKSHGYTF. The CDR3 DNA follows: TGCGCCAGCAGCGAAGGGAAATCCCATGGCTACACCTTC.

The CDR3 reads CASSSSAGANTGELFF. CDR3 nucleotide sequence: TGTGCCAGCAGCTCCTCAGCGGGGGCTAACACCGGGGAGCTGTTTTTT. This chain joins TRBV4-2 and TRBJ2-2; 8 positions match TRBD2. The CDR3 has 16 amino acids. Germline CDR1 reads LGHNA; CDR2 reads YNFKEQ. V lost 5 bases, J lost 2 bases, and 7 bases stayed unmatched.

This clonotype was counted only a few times. V gene TRBV11-2 combines with J gene TRBJ2-1; TRBD1 agrees at 9 bases. The CDR3 contains 16 residues. Germline V gene sequence: CDR1 SGHAT, CDR2 FQNNGV. The J segment lost 2 bases and the V segment lost 0 bases, leaving 2 bases of the junction unmatched. The CDR3 bases are TGTGCCAGCAGCTTAGAGGGACAGGGAACCTACAATGAGCAGTTCTTC. This gives the protein CASSLEGQGTYNEQFF.

There are a few counts of this clonotype. Written as DNA, the CDR3 is TGTGCCAGCAGCCAAGACGTGGAGGTGGGCATTCAGTACTTC. Its protein product is CASSQDVEVGIQYF. V is TRBV4-2 and J is TRBJ2-4; tentative D call: TRBD2 (5 bases). Looked up from germline, CDR1 is LGHNA and CDR2 is YNFKEQ. The CDR3 has 14 residues. V was clipped by 0 bases and J by 9 bases, with 12 bases between them.

This chain uses TRBV7-6 with TRBJ1-1, with TRBD1 as a possible D gene (5 bases). There are 14 residues in the CDR3. Trimming removed 5 bases from V and 1 base from J, with 11 bases in between. The germline V gene encodes CDR1 SGHVS and CDR2 FNYEAQ. CDR3 sequence (DNA): TGTGCCAGCAGCCCGGGGCACCAGAACACTGAAGCTTTCTTT. Translated, it gives CASSPGHQNTEAFF.

This clonotype appeared a few times. The J gene is TRBJ1-1, the V gene TRBV29-1, with 7 bases matching TRBD1. V lost 7 bases to trimming and J lost 5 bases; unmatched junction nucleotides: 7. The CDR3 has 12 residues. CDR1 and CDR2 (germline): SQVTM, ANQGSEA. The CDR3 DNA reads TGCAGCGCCGCAGGGGGAGGGACTGAAGCTTTCTTT. The encoded protein is CSAAGGGTEAFF.

This clonotype was counted many times. J is TRBJ2-3 and V is TRBV12-3 or TRBV12-4; 11 bases align to TRBD2. The CDR3 has 16 amino acids. V was clipped by 6 bases and J by 6 bases; unmatched bases: 11. CDR3 coding DNA: TGTGCCAGCAGCATGCATTCTAGCGGGGGGCGCGATACGCAGTATTTT. Its protein product is CASSMHSSGGRDTQYF.

The chain combines TRBV19 with TRBJ1-5; D ambiguous. The germline CDR1 and CDR2 sequences are LNHDA and SQIVND (reference sequence). V was pared by 3 bases and J by 3 bases, with 9 bases between. This CDR3 has 14 residues. This CDR3 reads CASSMEVNNQPQHF. The CDR3 nucleotides are TGTGCCAGTAGTATGGAGGTAAACAATCAGCCCCAGCATTTT.

The table lists this clonotype with many counts. The V and J genes are TRBV10-3 and TRBJ1-1; D unclear. This CDR3 contains 15 residues. V was clipped by 5 bases and J by 0 bases, with 13 bases between them. From germline, CDR1 is ENHRY and CDR2 SYGVKD. The CDR3 protein is CAISMPGRLNTEAFF. The CDR3 bases are TGTGCCATCAGTATGCCCGGACGGCTGAACACTGAAGCTTTCTTT.

The sample holds a few counts of this clonotype. CDR3 sequence: CASSLLGSGANVLTF. The DNA for the CDR3 is TGTGCCAGCAGCTTACTTGGCTCTGGGGCCAACGTCCTGACTTTC. The rearrangement links TRBV13 to TRBJ2-6; D remains unclear. The germline gives CDR1 PRHDT, CDR2 FYEKMQ (reference sequence). The CDR3 has 15 residues. Trimming shortened V by 2 bases and J by 0 bases, and 5 bases separated the two germline ends.